The rows below give T cell receptor beta chains drawn from one sample of a study of shared clonotypes between healthy human individuals. Here immunoSEQ multiplex PCR was the method, and the copy in TCRdb shows in-frame clones only, minus some. The table shows about 2,500,000 clones, with over 85% occurring only once. Input material: naive CD4+ T cells sorted from blood. The receptor set was obtained from a man aged 18 to 30 in good health. Each CDR3 is given with its conserved first and last residue.

v_call: TRBV5-1; cdr3_aa: CASSPMATANEQFF
v_call: TRBV5-1; cdr3_aa: CASSPPGLEIIEQYF
v_call: TRBV5-1; cdr3_aa: CASSFDRYSLSTQAFF
v_call: TRBV27; cdr3_aa: CASSFFGPREETQYF
v_call: TRBV7-2; cdr3_aa: CASSHRVFLREAQETQYF
v_call: TRBV18; cdr3_aa: CASSTGQGTYEQYF
v_call: TRBV11-3; cdr3_aa: CASSRDSHDTEAFF
v_call: TRBV6-5; cdr3_aa: CAVHRDLNTEAFF
v_call: TRBV2; cdr3_aa: CANRAASSYEQYF
v_call: TRBV10-3; cdr3_aa: CAISESAASNQPQHF
v_call: TRBV2; cdr3_aa: CASAREYQPQHF
v_call: TRBV19; cdr3_aa: CASSIVASGPLGSQYF
v_call: TRBV13; cdr3_aa: CASSLGPSGGREETQYF
v_call: TRBV7-2; cdr3_aa: CARGASGTPPQDEQYF
v_call: TRBV7-2; cdr3_aa: CASSLGVQWGEQYF
v_call: TRBV7-2; cdr3_aa: CASSLIVRDTEAFF
v_call: TRBV11-2; cdr3_aa: CASSLLRSTDTQYF
v_call: TRBV9; cdr3_aa: CASSVVGAGRFHEQFF
v_call: TRBV7-9; cdr3_aa: CASSMGEVGFQETQYF
v_call: TRBV5-1; cdr3_aa: CASSPVETGELFF
v_call: TRBV10-2; cdr3_aa: CASSGLGQGIQYF
v_call: TRBV6-6; cdr3_aa: CASTRQTNEKLFF
v_call: TRBV29-1; cdr3_aa: CSAEGQGDGGYTF
v_call: TRBV18; cdr3_aa: CASSRDHSSYEQYF